The 9 T cell receptor beta chains reported below all come from one sample, sequenced in a study of shared clonotypes between healthy human individuals. Here immunoSEQ multiplex PCR was the method, and the copy in TCRdb shows in-frame clones only, minus some. The sample consists of about 2,500,000 clones, over 85% of them appearing once. Sample: naive CD4+ T cells sorted from blood. Subset of the sample: CD45RA+ positively selected. These receptors all stem from a man between 18 and 35 years old in good health.

This chain joins TRBV18 and TRBJ2-7; D remains ambiguous. The CDR3 sequence is 14 residues long. Trimming pared 3 bases from V and 2 bases from J, leaving 11 bases between. Germline V gene data show CDR1 as KGHSH and CDR2 as LQKENI. CDR3 sequence (DNA): TGTGCCAGCTCACCTCTGGCAGCTACCTACGAGCAGTACTTC. Encoded protein: CASSPLAATYEQYF.

The chain has TRBV10-3 and TRBJ1-1; D might be TRBD1 (5 bases). The germline V and J ends were trimmed by 0 bases and 5 bases, with 13 bases remaining between them. The CDR3 runs to 15 residues. In germline, CDR1 is ENHRY, CDR2 SYGVKD. CDR3: CAISESGVPSTEAFF. The CDR3 DNA is TGTGCCATCAGTGAGTCGGGGGTCCCAAGTACTGAAGCTTTCTTT.

The table lists this clone with a count of one. The V call is TRBV7-9, the J call TRBJ2-5; D gene unclear. Germline CDR1 reads SEHNR; CDR2 reads FQNEAQ (reference sequence). The CDR3 consists of 14 residues. V lost 4 bases and J 7 bases, leaving 16 bases between the germline ends. In nucleotides, the CDR3 is TGTGCCAGCAGCTCCCCTCCGGCCCCCAGGACCCAGTACTTC. Translating gives CASSSPPAPRTQYF.

The chain links TRBV10-2 to TRBJ1-1; D remains ambiguous. The CDR3 runs to 14 residues. Germline lookup yields CDR1 WSHSY and CDR2 SAAADI. V lost 3 bases and J lost 2, with 10 bases in between. In DNA form, the CDR3 reads TGCGCCAGCAGTGAATTTACCCTTAACACTGAAGCTTTCTTT. Its protein product is CASSEFTLNTEAFF.

This clone appeared once. The chain couples TRBV2 to TRBJ2-1; 10 bases line up with TRBD2. Germline CDR1 and CDR2: SNHLY and FYNNEI. This CDR3 is built from 13 residues. V lost 8 bases and J lost 6; bases outside the gene matches: 4. Here the CDR3 reads CASRAGGGNEQFF. The CDR3 DNA sequence: TGTGCCAGCCGAGCGGGGGGGGGCAATGAGCAGTTCTTC.

With regard to this clone: The same CDR3 is also encoded by other DNA sequences in this sample. The chain uses TRBV5-1 and TRBJ2-1; 9 nucleotides match TRBD1. CDR1 and CDR2 from the germline V gene are SGHRS and YFSETQ. The J segment lost 4 bases and the V segment lost 0 bases, leaving 2 bases of the junction unmatched. The CDR3 runs 15 residues. CDR3 DNA sequence: TGCGCCAGCAGCTTGGAGGGACAGGGTTACAATGAGCAGTTCTTC. The encoded protein is CASSLEGQGYNEQFF.

This clone was seen a handful of times. The V and J genes are TRBV2 and TRBJ1-6, with D possibly being TRBD1 (5 bases). Germline V lookup: CDR1 SNHLY, CDR2 FYNNEI. V was pared by 2 bases and J by 8 bases, with 7 bases between. This CDR3 spans 13 amino acids. In nucleotides, the CDR3 is TGTGCCAGCAGTGAACGACAGTATTCACCCCTCCACTTT. Translated: CASSERQYSPLHF.

V is TRBV4-2 and J is TRBJ1-1; D may be TRBD1 (6 bases). Germline lookup yields CDR1 LGHNA and CDR2 YNFKEQ. This CDR3 region has 14 residues. The V gene lost 1 base and the J gene lost 0 bases, with 6 bases spanning the gap. The CDR3 nucleotides are TGTGCCAGCAGCCAAGGGACAGTGAACACTGAAGCTTTCTTT. It translates to CASSQGTVNTEAFF.

This clone was observed a few times. The genes are TRBV6-6 and TRBJ1-6, with TRBD1 as a possible D gene (6 bases). The CDR3 runs 14 residues. CDR1 is MNHNY and CDR2 is SVGAGI in the germline V gene (reference sequence). V lost 2 bases to trimming and J lost 7 bases, with 9 bases between them. CDR3 region: CASSYQGQNSPLHF. In DNA, the CDR3 is TGTGCCAGCAGTTACCAGGGGCAGAATTCACCCCTCCACTTT.